In its sample, the clone carrying this TCR beta chain was seen many times. Antigen: not known. 5'RACE template switching generated TCR cDNA, adding a universal primer site and UMIs. TCRdb re-analysed the 5' RACE reads in MiXCR, keeping a single row per CDR3 protein. The sample lists over 200,000 distinct CDR3 sequences, 5.5% to 8.5% occurring once. These data come from a study of T cells after yellow fever vaccination. For the study at large: SMART-Seq v4 Ultra Low Input prepared the low-cell-number fractions.

CDR3 length equals 17 residues. The ends lost 2 bases at V and 1 base at J; junction bases unmatched: 4. Germline lookup yields CDR1 MNHEY and CDR2 SMNVEV (reference sequence). The study, taken as a whole, reports: Post-booster samples contained most primary-vaccination clones (more than 95% CD4, 88% CD8). Overall, a small share of clonotypes was seen in both CD4 and CD8 compartments.

V is TRBV27 and J is TRBJ2-2; 10 bases fit TRBD2. The input for sequencing was CD4+ T cells sorted from PBMCs, taken on the day of the yellow fever booster vaccination. This receptor was obtained from a young man who received the YFV17D yellow fever vaccine. The CDR3 nucleotides are TGTGCCAGCAGTTTAGGACTAGCGGAACTGAACACCGGGGAGCTGTTTTTT. Amino acid sequence: CASSLGLAELNTGELFF.